The 15 T cell receptor beta chains below were found in one sample sequenced in a study of breast tumors, draining lymph nodes, adjacent tissues. Using its own MiXCR run on the multiplex PCR reads, TCRdb lists one record per CDR3 protein. The top ten hold 4.3% of the sample, which has about 200,000 distinct CDR3 sequences, around 29% seen once. Breast cancer patients provided tissue from their axillary draining lymph nodes. The sequenced sample was axillary lymph node tissue. All receptors come from a female donor with breast cancer. Some clones in this sample may be carry-over from other donors' samples.

This sequence joins TRBV5-4 and TRBJ2-1, with a weak D call TRBD2 (5 bases). Germline lookup yields CDR1 SGHNT and CDR2 YYREEE (reference sequence). The CDR3 is made up of 15 amino acids. Trimming pared 3 bases from V and 2 bases from J, leaving 12 bases between. Written as DNA, the CDR3 is TGTGCCAGCAGCTCGAAGGAGGCCCCCTACAATGAGCAGTTCTTC. It translates to CASSSKEAPYNEQFF.

V usage is TRBV20-1 and J usage is TRBJ1-5; no clear D gene. Germline V gene lookup returns CDR1 DFQATT and CDR2 SNEGSKA (reference sequence). Trimming stripped 6 bases from V and 4 bases from J, with 19 bases between. This CDR3 contains 15 residues. For the CDR3, the DNA is TGCAGTGCCCCAGGACGGACCTTGGGGAATCAGCCCCAGCATTTT. It is translated as CSAPGRTLGNQPQHF.

The J gene is TRBJ1-4, the V gene TRBV4-2; perhaps TRBD1 as D (6 bases). The CDR3 is 18 residues long. The germline V gene has CDR1 LGHNA and CDR2 YNFKEQ. Trimming stripped 6 bases from V and 2 bases from J, with 22 bases between. In nucleotides, the CDR3 is TGTGCCAGCAGACCACTAGCGGGGGGCCCCTCGACTAATGAAAAACTGTTTTTT. It encodes CASRPLAGGPSTNEKLFF.

This clonotype was picked up a small number of times. This CDR3 is CASSPSYSNTGELFF. In nucleotides, the CDR3 is TGTGCCAGCTCACCTTCTTACTCTAACACCGGGGAGCTGTTTTTT. The chain is built from TRBV18 and TRBJ2-2, with D uncertain. V was cut by 3 bases and J by 2 bases, with 10 bases left in between. CDR3 size: 15 residues. Germline CDR1 and CDR2: KGHSH and LQKENI.

This clonotype was recorded at least ten times. The chain links TRBV7-2 to TRBJ2-1, with a tentative D call TRBD2 (5 bases). Germline lookup yields CDR1 SGHTA and CDR2 FQGNSA. V was shortened by 5 bases and J by 2 bases, with 16 bases between the two germline ends. The CDR3 runs to 16 residues. The CDR3 protein is CASSQRWESTYNEQFF. The CDR3 bases are TGTGCCAGCAGCCAGCGGTGGGAGTCCACCTACAATGAGCAGTTCTTC.

This clonotype was counted at least ten times. J is TRBJ2-1 and V is TRBV20-1, with 10 bases matching TRBD2. Trimming took 6 bases from V and 10 from J; bases not matched to a gene: 12. CDR3 length: 14 residues. Germline assignment: CDR1 DFQATT and CDR2 SNEGSKA (reference sequence). The CDR3 is CSATTASGGREQFF. As DNA, the CDR3 is TGCAGTGCAACCACCGCTAGCGGGGGCCGGGAGCAGTTCTTC.

This clonotype came up once. The chain carries TRBV6-5 and TRBJ2-1; maybe TRBD2 (5 bases). The germline V gene has CDR1 MNHEY and CDR2 SVGAGI. CDR3 size: 15 residues. The germline V and J ends were trimmed by 5 bases and 6 bases, with 17 bases remaining between them. DNA of the CDR3: TGTGCCAGCAGTCATTGGACTCCTTCGTCCAATGAGCAGTTCTTC. As protein: CASSHWTPSSNEQFF.

The chain carries TRBV5-6 and TRBJ1-1; 8 bases line up with TRBD1. In germline, CDR1 is SGHDT, CDR2 YYEEEE. This CDR3 region has 15 residues. J lost 6 bases, V lost 4 bases, and 11 bases had no gene match. The CDR3 nucleotides are TGTGCCAGCAGCCCCACATGGACAGGGTACGCTGAAGCTTTCTTT. It encodes CASSPTWTGYAEAFF.

This clonotype was recorded at least ten times. One end of the junction varies from germline; a read error may be responsible. V is TRBV24-1 and J is TRBJ2-2; TRBD1 is a possible D gene (6 bases). CDR3 size: 15 residues. Germline V CDR1 and CDR2: KGHDR, SFDVKD. The CDR3 region is CATSLPRGNTGELLF. DNA for the CDR3: TGTGCCACCAGTCTACCCAGGGGAAACACCGGGGAGCTGCTTTTT.

This clonotype was recorded many times. For the CDR3, the DNA is TGTGCCAGCAGCCAGGACAGGGCAGGAGATTCACCCCTCCACTTT. It yields the protein CASSQDRAGDSPLHF. The rearrangement joins TRBV7-9 to TRBJ1-6; 8 bases fit TRBD1. The CDR3 loop spans 15 amino acids. Germline loops: CDR1 SEHNR, CDR2 FQNEAQ (reference sequence). The V gene end was trimmed by 5 bases and the J gene end by 8 bases; junction bases not matched to a gene: 8.

V usage is TRBV7-9 and J usage is TRBJ2-3; D is possibly TRBD2 (5 bases). The CDR3 contains 14 residues. Trimming removed 2 bases from V and 11 bases from J, with 17 bases in between. Germline CDR1 is SEHNR and CDR2 is FQNEAQ (reference sequence). This CDR3 is CASSLNRAGGEQYF. The CDR3 bases are TGTGCCAGCAGCTTAAACCGGGCGGGTGGTGAGCAGTATTTT.

This clonotype was counted many times. The chain recombines TRBV3-1 with TRBJ2-3; D is unclear. Germline V gives CDR1 LGHDT, CDR2 YNNKEL (reference sequence). The V and J ends lost 6 bases and 12 bases respectively, with 19 bases between them. CDR3 length: 13 residues. CDR3 in DNA: TGTGCCAGCAGTGACTTCGACCCTCTGTCCCAGTATTTT. This translates into CASSDFDPLSQYF.

The sample holds many counts of this clonotype. The rearrangement joins TRBV3-1 to TRBJ2-7; 10 positions match TRBD1. The J segment lost 5 bases and the V segment lost 1 base, leaving 2 bases of the junction unmatched. Per the germline V gene, CDR1 is LGHDT and CDR2 is YNNKEL (reference sequence). This CDR3 is 14 amino acids long. The CDR3 loop reads CASSQAGTGDEQYF. The CDR3 DNA reads as TGTGCCAGCAGCCAAGCCGGGACAGGGGACGAGCAGTACTTC.

V and J are TRBV5-4 and TRBJ2-3; TRBD2 matches at 16 bases. Germline CDR1 and CDR2: SGHNT and YYREEE (reference sequence). V dropped 4 bases and J dropped 1; count of bases not matched to a gene: 6. The CDR3 consists of 18 residues. The CDR3 nucleotides read TGTGCCAGCAGCCCGGGACTAGCGGGGGGGATTGGCACAGATACGCAGTATTTT. Translated: CASSPGLAGGIGTDTQYF. Full variable domain (outside the CDR3, taken from reference TRBV5-4 and TRBJ2-3): ETGVTQSPTHLIKTRGQQVTLRCSSQSGHNTVSWYQQALGQGPQFIFQYYREEENGRGNFPPRFSGLQFPNYSSELNVNALELDDSALYLCASSPGLAGGIGTDTQYFGPGTRLTVL.

This clonotype was counted at least ten times. The chain is built from TRBV11-2 and TRBJ2-2; weak D call: TRBD1 (6 bases). Trimming removed 5 bases from V and 8 bases from J, with 15 bases in between. Germline CDR1 is SGHAT and CDR2 is FQNNGV. There are 14 residues in the CDR3. CDR3 protein: CASSARGVGGELFF. In nucleotides, the CDR3 is TGTGCCAGCAGCGCCAGGGGAGTCGGGGGGGAGCTGTTTTTT.